Listed here are 28 T cell receptor beta chains from one sample, sequenced in a study of OX40 agonist ivuxolimab in advanced cancers. TCRdb's table, derived via immunoSEQ multiplex PCR, lists solely in-frame clones and lacks some. The top ten clones hold about 0.31% of a sample with over 150,000 clones, 94% of them seen once. Sequencing used CD4+ or CD8+ T cells sorted from blood, obtained in a trial of the OX40 agonist ivuxolimab. The receptor set was obtained from an adult with an advanced solid tumor such as melanoma, head and neck, liver or kidney cancer.

The chain links TRBV9 to TRBJ2-5, with a tentative D call TRBD1 (5 bases). Germline V gene lookup returns CDR1 SGDLS and CDR2 YYNGEE. The CDR3 length is 13 residues. V was trimmed by 6 bases and J by 5 bases, leaving 14 bases between them. The CDR3, as DNA: TGTGCCAGCAACAGGAACCCGTTGGAGACCCAGTACTTC. It specifies CASNRNPLETQYF.

This clone was found once. The gene calls are TRBV7-6 and TRBJ1-2; 8 nucleotides align to TRBD1. Trimming removed 5 bases from V and 2 bases from J; junction bases left unmatched: 13. The CDR3 covers 17 residues. Looked up from germline, CDR1 is SGHVS and CDR2 is FNYEAQ. The CDR3 DNA is TGTGCCAGCAGCCCGGCCCCGACAGGGGTGGAGAACTATGGCTACACCTTC. Protein product: CASSPAPTGVENYGYTF.

The chain uses TRBV5-5 and TRBJ1-1; D unclear. The CDR3 runs 12 residues. The V and J ends lost 3 bases and 5 bases respectively, with 8 bases between them. CDR1 and CDR2 (germline): SGHKS, YYEKEE (reference sequence). DNA for the CDR3: TGTGCCAGCAGCTGGGCCAGGACTGAAGCTTTCTTT. This translates into CASSWARTEAFF.

The chain combines TRBV6-5 with TRBJ1-1; no firm D call. This CDR3 region has 15 residues. The germline CDR1 and CDR2 sequences are MNHEY and SVGAGI. The V end lost 2 bases, the J end lost 2 bases, and 12 bases lay between the germline ends. The CDR3 DNA follows: TGTGCCAGCAGTTACGCAAATAGGGTTAACACTGAAGCTTTCTTT. This translates into CASSYANRVNTEAFF.

The chain is built from TRBV4-1 and TRBJ1-6, with D tentatively TRBD1 (6 bases). Germline V gene sequence: CDR1 MGHRA, CDR2 YSYEKL. The CDR3 length is 17 residues. Deletions cut 0 bases from V and 6 bases from J, with 15 bases between. CDR3 DNA: TGCGCCAGCAGCCAAGAAGGAACAGGGTCCCCTAATTCACCCCTCCACTTT. It is translated as CASSQEGTGSPNSPLHF.

Here the CDR3 reads CASSLVGQGNGELFF. CDR3 in DNA: TGTGCCAGCAGCTTAGTGGGCCAGGGGAACGGGGAGCTGTTTTTT. V gene TRBV7-2 combines with J gene TRBJ2-2; D possibly corresponds to TRBD1 (6 bases). Trimming removed 1 base at V and 7 bases at J, with 13 bases between. The CDR3 is made up of 15 amino acids. Germline V gene data show CDR1 as SGHTA and CDR2 as FQGNSA.

The chain uses TRBV5-1 and TRBJ1-1; D unresolved. Germline CDR1 is SGHRS and CDR2 is YFSETQ. The CDR3 is 16 amino acids. V was pared by 4 bases and J by 1 base, with 17 bases between. The CDR3: CASSPGGSPANTEAFF. DNA of the CDR3: TGCGCCAGCAGCCCCGGCGGATCCCCGGCGAACACTGAAGCTTTCTTT.

This chain joins TRBV5-1 and TRBJ2-1, with 11 bases lining up with TRBD2. V shed 6 bases, J shed 7 bases, and the junction held 3 bases outside the gene matches. The CDR3 extends over 13 amino acids. Germline lookup yields CDR1 SGHRS and CDR2 YFSETQ. The DNA of the CDR3 is TGCGCCAGCAAGACTAGCGGGGTTAATGAGCAGTTCTTC. It specifies CASKTSGVNEQFF.

The chain carries TRBV6-6 and TRBJ2-7, with a weak D call TRBD2 (7 bases). The germline CDR1 and CDR2 sequences are MNHNY and SVGAGI (reference sequence). The CDR3 extends over 14 amino acids. V was cut by 5 bases and J by 6 bases, with 17 bases left in between. The CDR3 spells CASSASRGASEQYF. DNA for the CDR3: TGTGCCAGCAGTGCCTCTCGGGGGGCGAGCGAGCAGTACTTC.

CDR3 loop: CASGQTATPNQPQHF. CDR3 coding DNA: TGTGCCTCCGGACAGACCGCAACCCCCAATCAGCCCCAGCATTTT. The rearrangement uses TRBV9 and TRBJ1-5, with a possible D match to TRBD1 (6 bases). V lost 10 bases and J lost 3, with 20 bases in between. The CDR3 is 15 amino acids. Germline V lookup: CDR1 SGDLS, CDR2 YYNGEE. The whole variable domain, remainder taken from reference TRBV9 and TRBJ1-5, is DSGVTQTPKHLITATGQRVTLRCSPRSGDLSVYWYQQSLDQGLQFLIQYYNGEERAKGNILERFSAQQFPDLHSELNLSSLELGDSALYFCASGQTATPNQPQHFGDGTRLSIL.

The chain carries TRBV18 and TRBJ2-7, with D maybe TRBD1 (6 bases). CDR3 size: 14 residues. V was pared by 3 bases and J by 2 bases, with 11 bases between. Germline V gene sequence: CDR1 KGHSH, CDR2 LQKENI. CDR3 nucleotide sequence: TGTGCCAGCTCACCGGGACACCCTCCCTACGAGCAGTACTTC. This sequence encodes CASSPGHPPYEQYF.

The genes are TRBV28 and TRBJ2-3; 10 bases are a match to TRBD1. V shed 4 bases, J shed 2 bases, and the junction held 6 bases outside the gene matches. This CDR3 spans 16 amino acids. Germline V gene data show CDR1 as MDHEN and CDR2 as SYDVKM. CDR3 in amino acids: CASSSSGQGNTDTQYF. DNA of the CDR3: TGTGCCAGCAGTTCGTCGGGACAGGGGAACACAGATACGCAGTATTTT.

The J gene is TRBJ2-1, the V gene TRBV28, with no clear D. V lost 4 bases and J 5 bases, leaving 9 bases between the germline ends. The germline V gene encodes CDR1 MDHEN and CDR2 SYDVKM. This CDR3 has 13 residues. The CDR3 protein is CASSYSSHNEQFF. The CDR3 bases are TGTGCCAGCAGTTACTCCTCTCACAATGAGCAGTTCTTC.

The chain employs TRBV19 and TRBJ1-4; 9 bases align to TRBD1. The CDR3 totals 17 residues. Germline CDR1 reads LNHDA; CDR2 reads SQIVND (reference sequence). Trimming removed 6 bases from V and 5 bases from J; junction bases left unmatched: 13. DNA for the CDR3: TGTGCCAGTAGATCCCGGAGCTATGGGACAGGGAATGAAAAACTGTTTTTT. Translation: CASRSRSYGTGNEKLFF.

This chain joins TRBV11-1 and TRBJ2-1; 7 bases are shared with TRBD2. Germline values: CDR1 SGHAT, CDR2 FQDESV (reference sequence). The V and J ends lost 6 bases and 0 bases, in that order; junction bases with no gene match: 5. The CDR3 runs to 15 residues. The DNA of the CDR3 is TGTGCCAGCAGACGGGACTATTACTCCTACAATGAGCAGTTCTTC. Translation gives CASRRDYYSYNEQFF.

The chain carries TRBV30 and TRBJ2-3, with TRBD2 as a possible D gene (6 bases). Trimming took off 2 bases at V and 0 bases at J, with 9 bases between the two ends. CDR3 size: 14 residues. CDR1 and CDR2 (germline): GTSNPN, SVGIG (reference sequence). The CDR3 sequence: CAWSQTRSTDTQYF. CDR3 sequence (DNA): TGTGCCTGGAGTCAGACTAGGAGCACAGATACGCAGTATTTT.

This clone has just a few counts. The chain uses TRBV19 and TRBJ1-2; tentative D call: TRBD1 (5 bases). Germline V gene data show CDR1 as LNHDA and CDR2 as SQIVND (reference sequence). CDR3 length equals 15 residues. The germline V and J ends were trimmed by 4 bases and 7 bases, with 19 bases remaining between them. The CDR3 region is CASSTGGGARGGYTF. DNA of the CDR3: TGTGCCAGTAGTACCGGCGGCGGGGCGCGGGGTGGCTACACCTTC.

J is TRBJ1-1 and V is TRBV2, with 7 bases that match TRBD1. The germline gives CDR1 SNHLY, CDR2 FYNNEI. The V gene end was trimmed by 6 bases and the J gene end by 0 bases; junction bases not matched to a gene: 7. The CDR3 runs to 15 residues. The CDR3 reads CASRLDRTMNTEAFF. The CDR3 DNA reads TGTGCCAGCAGGTTGGACAGGACCATGAACACTGAAGCTTTCTTT.

This chain connects TRBV18 to TRBJ1-5; TRBD1 might be the D (6 bases). The CDR3 has 14 amino acids. Germline V gene lookup returns CDR1 KGHSH and CDR2 LQKENI. Trimming pared 3 bases from V and 8 bases from J, leaving 14 bases between. This CDR3 is CASSPRGDREPQHF. The CDR3 coding sequence is TGTGCCAGCTCACCGAGGGGGGATCGGGAGCCCCAGCATTTT.

The V call is TRBV7-8, the J call TRBJ2-1, with D possibly being TRBD2 (6 bases). Trimming stripped 1 base from V and 9 bases from J, with 16 bases between. The CDR3 runs 15 residues. Germline V gives CDR1 SGHVS, CDR2 FQNEAQ. The CDR3 sequence: CASSLVGGTVAEQFF. In DNA form, the CDR3 reads TGTGCCAGCAGCTTAGTCGGGGGAACGGTGGCTGAGCAGTTCTTC. Full variable domain (rest looked up from reference TRBV7-8 and TRBJ2-1): GAGVSQSPRYKVAKRGQDVALRCDPISGHVSLFWYQQALGQGPEFLTYFQNEAQLDKSGLPSDRFFAERPEGSVSTLKIQRTQQEDSAVYLCASSLVGGTVAEQFFGPGTRLTVL.

The V and J genes are TRBV19 and TRBJ2-7, with 7 bases matching TRBD1. V trimming: 3 bases; J trimming: 5 bases; junction bases outside the gene matches: 7. CDR1 and CDR2 from the germline V gene are LNHDA and SQIVND (reference sequence). The CDR3 totals 14 residues. CDR3 sequence reads: CASSMGTVGNEQYF. Here the CDR3 DNA reads TGTGCCAGTAGTATGGGGACAGTGGGCAACGAGCAGTACTTC.

The chain couples TRBV9 to TRBJ1-4, with D uncertain. Germline V gene sequence: CDR1 SGDLS, CDR2 YYNGEE. V was pared by 7 bases and J by 3 bases, with 19 bases between. The CDR3 length is 16 residues. Written as DNA, the CDR3 is TGTGCCAGCCGCCAACTACAACGGCGCCCTAATGAAAAACTGTTTTTT. This translates into CASRQLQRRPNEKLFF.

The rearrangement joins TRBV5-1 to TRBJ1-5; 7 bases map to TRBD1. Germline CDR1 reads SGHRS; CDR2 reads YFSETQ. After removal of 2 bases from V and 9 bases from J, the junction contained 8 bases not matched to a gene. There are 14 residues in the CDR3. The CDR3 DNA is TGCGCCAGCAGCTTAGACAGGGAGGGAGCGCCCCAGCATTTT. This translates into CASSLDREGAPQHF.

This chain uses TRBV5-1 with TRBJ1-1; tentative D call: TRBD1 (5 bases). Germline values: CDR1 SGHRS, CDR2 YFSETQ. CDR3 length equals 16 residues. Deletions cut 3 bases from V and 1 base from J, with 16 bases between. The CDR3 sequence: CASSWKMGGQNTEAFF. CDR3 in DNA: TGCGCCAGCAGCTGGAAAATGGGGGGTCAGAACACTGAAGCTTTCTTT.

Written as DNA, the CDR3 is TGTGCCAGCAGTCCCTCGGGCCGGACCTCCTACGAGCAGTACTTC. This sequence encodes CASSPSGRTSYEQYF. The chain recombines TRBV27 with TRBJ2-7; D call uncertain. V shed 5 bases and J shed 0 bases, with 14 bases lying between them. Germline loops: CDR1 MNHEY, CDR2 SMNVEV (reference sequence). This CDR3 comprises 15 residues.

This clone is a singleton in its sample. This chain links TRBV5-1 with TRBJ1-4, with D maybe TRBD1 (5 bases). Germline CDR1 and CDR2: SGHRS and YFSETQ. The V end lost 5 bases, the J end lost 6 bases, and 14 bases lay between the germline ends. This CDR3 has 14 residues. Written as DNA, the CDR3 is TGCGCCAGCAGTCCGGGCAGGGTGGATGAAAAACTGTTTTTT. Amino acid sequence: CASSPGRVDEKLFF.

This rearrangement joins TRBV2 to TRBJ1-5, with D maybe TRBD1 (5 bases). CDR1 SNHLY and CDR2 FYNNEI come from the germline V gene. This CDR3 has 13 residues. The V end lost 6 bases, the J end lost 6 bases, and 12 bases lay between the germline ends. Here the CDR3 DNA reads TGTGCCAGCAGCTCCGGGACGTCTCAGCCCCAGCATTTT. Encoded protein: CASSSGTSQPQHF.

CDR3 in DNA: TGTGCCAGTAACCCCTGGGCGGACAGGGGCACAGATACGCAGTATTTT. Its protein is CASNPWADRGTDTQYF. The chain combines TRBV19 with TRBJ2-3; 8 bases are shared with TRBD1. The CDR3 runs 16 residues. CDR1 is LNHDA, CDR2 SQIVND, per germline (reference sequence). V gave up 7 bases and J gave up 1 base; unmatched junction bases: 10.